Listed below are T cell receptor beta chains from one sample, sequenced in a study of cytomegalovirus exposure and HLA in healthy donors. Data came from immunoSEQ multiplex PCR; TCRdb stores just in-frame clones and leaves some out. The table shows about 120,000 clones, with just over 65% occurring only once. Sequences were obtained from PBMCs. These receptors all come from a man aged 18 to 29 in good health and CMV-seronegative. Each CDR3 is given with its conserved first and last residue. Each record gives: V gene, J gene, D gene, clone size, CDR3 DNA, CDR3 protein. A D gene is named only where the DNA matches it firmly. Rows may omit the clone size; those that give it use once, few, many or a size class.

v_call: TRBV7-7; j_call: TRBJ2-5; d_call: NA; clone_size: NA; cdr3_nt: TGTGCCAGCAGCTTCGGGAGTCTTCTAGGGGAGACCCAGTACTTC; cdr3_aa: CASSFGSLLGETQYF
v_call: TRBV29-1; j_call: TRBJ1-2; d_call: NA; clone_size: NA; cdr3_nt: TGCAGCGTTGATCACAGGGACCAAATGAGGGATGGCTACACCTTC; cdr3_aa: CSVDHRDQMRDGYTF
v_call: TRBV27; j_call: TRBJ2-5; d_call: NA; clone_size: NA; cdr3_nt: TGTGCCAGCAGTTTGCAGGTTCGAGAGACCCAGTACTTC; cdr3_aa: CASSLQVRETQYF
v_call: TRBV5-1; j_call: TRBJ2-3; d_call: NA; clone_size: NA; cdr3_nt: TGCGCCAGCAGCACCAGCGGGAGCACAGATACGCAGTATTTT; cdr3_aa: CASSTSGSTDTQYF
v_call: TRBV19; j_call: TRBJ1-5; d_call: NA; clone_size: NA; cdr3_nt: TGTGCCAGTAGTATAAACGCGGCCTTTAGCAATCAGCCCCAGCATTTT; cdr3_aa: CASSINAAFSNQPQHF
v_call: TRBV5-6; j_call: TRBJ2-2; d_call: NA; clone_size: NA; cdr3_nt: TGTGCCAGCAGTGGGCCCGGGGAGCTGTTTTTT; cdr3_aa: CASSGPGELFF
v_call: TRBV7-9; j_call: TRBJ2-5; d_call: TRBD2; clone_size: NA; cdr3_nt: TGTGCCAGCACCCCCGTGTCGCTAGCGGAGAAAGAGACCCAGTACTTC; cdr3_aa: CASTPVSLAEKETQYF
v_call: TRBV28; j_call: TRBJ2-1; d_call: TRBD2; clone_size: once; cdr3_nt: TGTGCCAGCAGACTAGCGGGAGGGCTCAATGAGCAGTTCTTC; cdr3_aa: CASRLAGGLNEQFF
v_call: TRBV7-3; j_call: TRBJ1-2; d_call: NA; clone_size: few; cdr3_nt: TGTGCCAGCAGCCCCAGCACAGATAACAGGAGCGGCTACACCTTC; cdr3_aa: CASSPSTDNRSGYTF
v_call: TRBV7-6; j_call: TRBJ1-4; d_call: NA; clone_size: NA; cdr3_nt: TGTGCCAGCAGCCCGACAGCAACTAATGAAAAACTGTTTTTT; cdr3_aa: CASSPTATNEKLFF
v_call: TRBV29-1; j_call: TRBJ2-7; d_call: TRBD2; clone_size: NA; cdr3_nt: TGCAGCGTTGACCTGGGACTAGCGGGAGTTTACGAGCAGTACTTC; cdr3_aa: CSVDLGLAGVYEQYF
v_call: TRBV29-1; j_call: TRBJ2-7; d_call: NA; clone_size: NA; cdr3_nt: TGCAGCGTTGGAGGGTACTACGAGCAGTACTTC; cdr3_aa: CSVGGYYEQYF
v_call: TRBV28; j_call: TRBJ2-5; d_call: NA; clone_size: NA; cdr3_nt: TGTGCCAGCAGCGCAGACAGAGGCGAGACCCAGTACTTC; cdr3_aa: CASSADRGETQYF
v_call: TRBV7-2; j_call: TRBJ2-5; d_call: NA; clone_size: NA; cdr3_nt: TGTGCCAGCAGCTCTCCGGGACTAGAGACCCAGTACTTC; cdr3_aa: CASSSPGLETQYF
v_call: TRBV15; j_call: TRBJ2-7; d_call: NA; clone_size: NA; cdr3_nt: TGTGCCACCAGCAGAGATGCCGGACACAGAACCTACGAGCAGTACTTC; cdr3_aa: CATSRDAGHRTYEQYF
v_call: TRBV9; j_call: TRBJ1-2; d_call: NA; clone_size: NA; cdr3_nt: TGTGCCAGCAGCCCCACCGGGGAGAAGGGTGGCTACACCTTC; cdr3_aa: CASSPTGEKGGYTF
v_call: TRBV19; j_call: TRBJ2-7; d_call: TRBD1; clone_size: once; cdr3_nt: TGTGCCAGTACCAGACAGGGGAGCTACGAGCAGTACTTC; cdr3_aa: CASTRQGSYEQYF
v_call: TRBV6-5; j_call: TRBJ1-1; d_call: NA; clone_size: NA; cdr3_nt: TGTGCCAGCCATCATGGAGGCACTGAAGCTTTCTTT; cdr3_aa: CASHHGGTEAFF
v_call: TRBV7-9; j_call: TRBJ2-3; d_call: NA; clone_size: NA; cdr3_nt: TGTGCCAGCAGCTCCAGGGAATCTGGCACAGATACGCAGTATTTT; cdr3_aa: CASSSRESGTDTQYF
v_call: TRBV28; j_call: TRBJ1-2; d_call: TRBD1; clone_size: NA; cdr3_nt: TGTGCCAGCAGTTCTTTCGACAGGGTTGGCTACACCTTC; cdr3_aa: CASSSFDRVGYTF
v_call: TRBV18; j_call: TRBJ1-4; d_call: NA; clone_size: NA; cdr3_nt: TGTGCCAGCTCACCGTACGGCCCGCCGGGGGAAAAACTGTTTTTT; cdr3_aa: CASSPYGPPGEKLFF
v_call: TRBV2; j_call: TRBJ2-1; d_call: NA; clone_size: NA; cdr3_nt: TGTGCCAGCAGTGAAGGCAGCTACAATGAGCAGTTCTTC; cdr3_aa: CASSEGSYNEQFF
v_call: TRBV5-4; j_call: TRBJ2-2; d_call: TRBD2; clone_size: NA; cdr3_nt: TGTGCCAGCAGCTATATGGGACTAGCAATCACCGGGGAGCTGTTTTTT; cdr3_aa: CASSYMGLAITGELFF
v_call: TRBV29-1; j_call: TRBJ2-2; d_call: NA; clone_size: NA; cdr3_nt: TGCAGCGTTGAAGGGGACTCAAGCGGGGAGCTGTTTTTT; cdr3_aa: CSVEGDSSGELFF
v_call: TRBV5-6; j_call: TRBJ2-7; d_call: TRBD1; clone_size: NA; cdr3_nt: TGTGCCAGCAGCCGACTGACAGGGGGCGGTTTTTACGAGCAGTACTTC; cdr3_aa: CASSRLTGGGFYEQYF
v_call: TRBV12-5; j_call: TRBJ1-3; d_call: TRBD1; clone_size: once; cdr3_nt: TGTGCTAGTGGTCGGTCAGGGGGTGGAAACACCATATATTTT; cdr3_aa: CASGRSGGGNTIYF
v_call: TRBV7-9; j_call: TRBJ1-3; d_call: NA; clone_size: NA; cdr3_nt: TGTTCCAGCAGCCCTACTGGAAACACCATATATTTT; cdr3_aa: CSSSPTGNTIYF
v_call: TRBV2; j_call: TRBJ1-5; d_call: NA; clone_size: NA; cdr3_nt: TGTGCCAGCAGTGCACAGGATCAGCCCCAGCATTTT; cdr3_aa: CASSAQDQPQHF
v_call: TRBV14; j_call: TRBJ1-1; d_call: NA; clone_size: NA; cdr3_nt: TGTGCCAGCAGCCAATTCCACAGGGTGAACACTGAAGCTTTCTTT; cdr3_aa: CASSQFHRVNTEAFF
v_call: TRBV29-1; j_call: TRBJ1-1; d_call: NA; clone_size: NA; cdr3_nt: TGCAGCGTTGGGGCGACAGTGAACACTGAAGCTTTCTTT; cdr3_aa: CSVGATVNTEAFF
v_call: TRBV7-9; j_call: TRBJ1-5; d_call: NA; clone_size: NA; cdr3_nt: TGTGCCAGCAGCTTACCGGGAGGTCAGCCCCAGCATTTT; cdr3_aa: CASSLPGGQPQHF
v_call: TRBV6-1; j_call: TRBJ2-5; d_call: NA; clone_size: NA; cdr3_nt: TGTGCCAGTATAACCGGGAGAGCCCTTCAAGAGACCCAGTACTTC; cdr3_aa: CASITGRALQETQYF
v_call: TRBV29-1; j_call: TRBJ2-7; d_call: NA; clone_size: NA; cdr3_nt: TGCAGCGTTGAGTCTCCGAGCTCCTACGAGCAGTACTTC; cdr3_aa: CSVESPSSYEQYF
v_call: TRBV25-1; j_call: TRBJ1-5; d_call: NA; clone_size: NA; cdr3_nt: TGTGCCAGCAGTGAATTTCCGGACAAGGCCCCTAATCAGCCCCAGCATTTT; cdr3_aa: CASSEFPDKAPNQPQHF
v_call: TRBV19; j_call: TRBJ1-5; d_call: TRBD1; clone_size: NA; cdr3_nt: TGTGCCAGTAGTATAGCGCGGGACAGGGACAATCAGCCCCAGCATTTT; cdr3_aa: CASSIARDRDNQPQHF
v_call: TRBV7-9; j_call: TRBJ1-2; d_call: NA; clone_size: NA; cdr3_nt: TGTGCCAGCAGCTTTCCCAGGATTTATGGCTACACCTTC; cdr3_aa: CASSFPRIYGYTF
v_call: TRBV28; j_call: TRBJ2-3; d_call: TRBD2; clone_size: NA; cdr3_nt: TGTGCCAGCAGTCCTGGGACTAGCGGCACAGATACGCAGTATTTT; cdr3_aa: CASSPGTSGTDTQYF
v_call: TRBV10-3; j_call: TRBJ2-7; d_call: TRBD2; clone_size: NA; cdr3_nt: TGTGCCATCAGTGAGTCATGGACTAGCGCCTCCTACGAGCAGTACTTC; cdr3_aa: CAISESWTSASYEQYF